The 28 T cell receptor beta chains presented below share a single source sample, sequenced in a study of blood T cell repertoires in COVID-19. Sequenced by immunoSEQ multiplex PCR; TCRdb stores in-frame clones only, minus some. The table includes some 230,000 clones, approximately 85% detected once. Input material: peripheral blood. These TCRs come from a man aged 35-49 years with acute or convalescent COVID-19.

Only a few counts were recorded for this clone. The chain carries TRBV2 and TRBJ2-2, with 7 bases matching TRBD2. Germline V gene lookup returns CDR1 SNHLY and CDR2 FYNNEI. This CDR3 is 14 amino acids long. V lost 5 bases and J lost 8; bases outside the gene matches: 8. The CDR3 region has the DNA TGTGCCAGCAGTCCTAATAGCGGGCTGGGGGAGCTGTTTTTT. Its protein product is CASSPNSGLGELFF.

The chain is built from TRBV11-2 and TRBJ2-1, with D perhaps matching TRBD1 (6 bases). The germline V gene encodes CDR1 SGHAT and CDR2 FQNNGV. The CDR3 runs 14 residues. Trimming took off 10 bases at V and 7 bases at J, with 20 bases between the two ends. This CDR3 reads CATREFGGPNEQFF. As DNA, the CDR3 is TGTGCCACCAGAGAATTTGGGGGCCCAAATGAGCAGTTCTTC.

The chain carries TRBV6-5 and TRBJ2-7; TRBD1 matches at 8 bases. CDR3 length: 13 amino acids. V shed 8 bases, J shed 6 bases, and the junction held 9 bases outside the gene matches. CDR1 MNHEY and CDR2 SVGAGI come from the germline V gene. CDR3 in DNA: TGTGCCAGCGGGGGACAGGTCTCGCGCGAGCAGTACTTC. It codes for CASGGQVSREQYF.

This chain links TRBV5-1 with TRBJ1-5, with D possibly TRBD1 on 5 matching bases. The V gene's germline CDR1 is SGHRS and CDR2 YFSETQ. Trimming took off 3 bases at V and 0 bases at J, with 16 bases between the two ends. The CDR3 covers 17 residues. The CDR3 protein is CASSSGRGWYSNQPQHF. The CDR3 DNA reads as TGCGCCAGCAGCTCTGGACGGGGGTGGTATAGCAATCAGCCCCAGCATTTT.

CDR3 amino acids: CASSLGLNYGYTF. For the CDR3, the DNA is TGCGCCAGCAGCCTCGGACTGAACTATGGCTACACCTTC. The V gene is TRBV5-1, the J gene TRBJ1-2; D is unresolved. This CDR3 region has 13 residues. V dropped 4 bases and J dropped 2 bases, with 9 bases sitting between them. The germline gives CDR1 SGHRS, CDR2 YFSETQ.

The chain links TRBV10-1 to TRBJ2-2, with unresolved D. Trimming cost V 2 bases and J 2 bases, with 6 bases left between them. The CDR3 is 14 residues long. The V gene's germline CDR1 is WNHNN and CDR2 SYGVQD (reference sequence). The CDR3 bases are TGCGCCAGCAGTGAGGGGCAAAACACCGGGGAGCTGTTTTTT. Amino acids: CASSEGQNTGELFF.

This clone was counted between two and nine times. The chain has TRBV19 and TRBJ1-1; D is uncertain. V was pared by 3 bases and J by 0 bases, with 8 bases between. The CDR3 runs to 14 residues. The V gene's germline CDR1 is LNHDA and CDR2 SQIVND (reference sequence). The CDR3 spells CASSIQAMNTEAFF. CDR3 DNA sequence: TGTGCCAGTAGTATTCAGGCCATGAACACTGAAGCTTTCTTT. Using reference TRBV19 and TRBJ1-1 for the parts outside the CDR3, the full variable domain is DGGITQSPKYLFRKEGQNVTLSCEQNLNHDAMYWYRQDPGQGLRLIYYSQIVNDFQKGDIAEGYSVSREKKESFPLTVTSAQKNPTAFYLCASSIQAMNTEAFFGQGTRLTVV.

The genes are TRBV5-6 and TRBJ1-2, with 7 bases matching TRBD1. Germline values: CDR1 SGHDT, CDR2 YYEEEE. The V segment lost 3 bases and the J segment 4 bases; nucleotides outside the gene matches: 12. The CDR3 is 16 amino acids. Written as DNA, the CDR3 is TGTGCCAGCAGCTCCCGGGGAGAGGACAGGATCTATGGCTACACCTTC. Amino acid sequence: CASSSRGEDRIYGYTF.

The DNA for the CDR3 is TGTGCCAGCAGCGTAGACCCAGGGGCGGGCGGCTACACCTTC. As protein: CASSVDPGAGGYTF. The J gene is TRBJ1-2, the V gene TRBV9; tentative D call: TRBD1 (6 bases). V gave up 0 bases and J gave up 8 bases, with 14 bases separating them. The CDR3 spans 14 residues. Germline CDR1 and CDR2: SGDLS and YYNGEE.

This clone was found once. This chain joins TRBV12-3 or TRBV12-4 and TRBJ1-1; D is perhaps TRBD1 (5 bases). V was clipped by 4 bases and J by 8 bases, with 11 bases between them. The CDR3 is 12 amino acids. This CDR3 reads CASSWGGREAFF. DNA for the CDR3: TGTGCCAGCAGTTGGGGGGGAAGGGAAGCTTTCTTT.

This chain joins TRBV19 and TRBJ2-5; 7 positions agree with TRBD1. Germline lookup yields CDR1 LNHDA and CDR2 SQIVND (reference sequence). J lost 2 bases, V lost 5 bases, and 8 bases had no gene match. CDR3 size: 15 residues. As DNA, the CDR3 is TGTGCCAGTAGTGACGGACAGGCCCTGCAAGAGACCCAGTACTTC. Protein sequence: CASSDGQALQETQYF.

This chain connects TRBV5-1 to TRBJ2-7; 10 bases are a match to TRBD1. J gave up 5 bases and V 5 bases, and 7 bases lay outside the gene matches. Germline CDR1 is SGHRS and CDR2 is YFSETQ. This CDR3 has 14 residues. The CDR3 loop reads CASRAGTGAHEQYF. CDR3 DNA: TGCGCCAGCAGAGCAGGGACAGGGGCCCACGAGCAGTACTTC.

The gene calls are TRBV10-3 and TRBJ1-4, with 8 bases identical to TRBD1. The V gene's germline CDR1 is ENHRY and CDR2 SYGVKD. This CDR3 has 14 residues. With 6 bases clipped from V and 7 bases from J, the junction kept 7 bases outside the gene matches. The CDR3 DNA sequence: TGTGCCATCAGCCCTGGACAGGGTGGTGAAAAACTGTTTTTT. As protein: CAISPGQGGEKLFF.

The J gene is TRBJ1-1, the V gene TRBV3-1 (or the pseudogene TRBV3-2); D is perhaps TRBD1 (6 bases). Germline V gene data show CDR1 as LGHDT and CDR2 as YNNKEL (reference sequence). The CDR3 sequence is 17 residues long. V lost 4 bases to trimming and J lost 0 bases, with 18 bases between them. The CDR3 coding sequence is TGTGCCAGCAGCCCCCGAGCACAGGGTCGATTGAACACTGAAGCTTTCTTT. This encodes CASSPRAQGRLNTEAFF.

This chain uses TRBV11-2 with TRBJ2-5, with TRBD2 identical over 7 bases. V trimming: 5 bases; J trimming: 1 base; junction bases outside the gene matches: 19. The CDR3 covers 19 residues. Germline CDR1 and CDR2: SGHAT and FQNNGV. The CDR3 reads CASSPMLASGRGSQETQYF. The DNA for the CDR3 is TGTGCCAGCAGCCCTATGTTGGCTAGCGGTCGGGGCTCCCAAGAGACCCAGTACTTC.

V gene TRBV18 combines with J gene TRBJ1-3; tentative D call: TRBD1 (5 bases). This CDR3 contains 13 residues. V was shortened by 1 base and J by 5 bases, with 6 bases between the two germline ends. CDR1 is KGHSH and CDR2 is LQKENI in the germline V gene. CDR3 loop: CASSPQDRNTIYF. The CDR3 bases are TGTGCCAGCTCACCACAGGACAGAAACACCATATATTTT.

This rearrangement joins TRBV7-9 to TRBJ2-3, with TRBD2 as a possible D gene (6 bases). The germline V gene encodes CDR1 SEHNR and CDR2 FQNEAQ (reference sequence). This CDR3 is 13 amino acids long. V dropped 4 bases and J dropped 6 bases, with 11 bases sitting between them. CDR3 DNA: TGTGCCAGCAGCTCCACTAGCCGGGATACGCAGTATTTT. It is translated as CASSSTSRDTQYF.

The chain carries TRBV7-8 and TRBJ2-5, with D possibly matching TRBD2 (6 bases). The CDR3 consists of 15 residues. Trimming took off 1 base at V and 5 bases at J, with 14 bases between the two ends. Germline V gene lookup returns CDR1 SGHVS and CDR2 FQNEAQ. For the CDR3, the DNA is TGTGCCAGCAGCTTAGATGGGGGGTGGGGTGAGACCCAGTACTTC. This encodes CASSLDGGWGETQYF.

J is TRBJ1-2 and V is TRBV11-2; D gene ambiguous. The CDR3 loop spans 16 amino acids. The germline V gene encodes CDR1 SGHAT and CDR2 FQNNGV. Trimming shortened V by 5 bases and J by 0 bases, and 16 bases separated the two germline ends. The CDR3 loop reads CASSARLIPANYGYTF. CDR3 nucleotide sequence: TGTGCCAGCAGCGCCCGACTCATTCCAGCTAACTATGGCTACACCTTC.

The chain joins TRBV2 to TRBJ1-2; possible D gene TRBD1, 5 bases. CDR1 and CDR2 from the germline V gene are SNHLY and FYNNEI. The CDR3 is 12 amino acids. The V end lost 4 bases, the J end lost 8 bases, and 11 bases lay between the germline ends. DNA of the CDR3: TGTGCCAGCAGTGGTCAGGGTAGAGGCTACACCTTC. Translating it yields CASSGQGRGYTF.

The table lists this clone with a count of one. The chain recombines TRBV19 with TRBJ2-5, with 8 bases identical to TRBD1. With V trimmed by 5 bases and J by 1 base, 9 bases remained unmatched. In germline, CDR1 is LNHDA, CDR2 SQIVND (reference sequence). The CDR3 has 16 residues. The CDR3, as DNA: TGTGCCAGTAGTCCCGGACAGGGAACAATCCAAGAGACCCAGTACTTC. Its protein is CASSPGQGTIQETQYF.

This rearrangement joins TRBV28 to TRBJ2-7; possible D gene TRBD1, 5 bases. V was clipped by 7 bases and J by 4 bases, with 17 bases between them. This CDR3 spans 14 amino acids. Germline CDR1 reads MDHEN; CDR2 reads SYDVKM. The CDR3 DNA sequence: TGTGCCAGCACCCCCGGACAAGATGTGTACGAGCAGTACTTC. Encoded protein: CASTPGQDVYEQYF.

In DNA form, the CDR3 reads TGCGCCAGCAGCCAAGATCGGGGGACTAGCGGTAGCACAGATACGCAGTATTTT. This sequence encodes CASSQDRGTSGSTDTQYF. The rearrangement uses TRBV4-3 and TRBJ2-3; 11 bases are a match to TRBD2. The V gene's germline CDR1 is LGHNA and CDR2 YSLEER. Losses at the gene ends were 0 bases for V and 0 bases for J; bases not matched to a gene: 5. CDR3 length equals 18 residues.

The J gene is TRBJ1-1, the V gene TRBV18, with D perhaps TRBD1 (5 bases). The germline V gene has CDR1 KGHSH and CDR2 LQKENI. The CDR3 length is 12 residues. V was shortened by 3 bases and J by 10 bases, with 12 bases between the two germline ends. CDR3 coding DNA: TGTGCCAGCTCACCGAGCCTGGGGGGAGCTTTCTTT. This translates into CASSPSLGGAFF.

V gene TRBV30 combines with J gene TRBJ2-7; TRBD1 matches at 9 bases. Looked up from germline, CDR1 is GTSNPN and CDR2 is SVGIG (reference sequence). CDR3 length equals 14 residues. Trimming cost V 1 base and J 2 bases; bases outside gene matches: 3. The CDR3 spells CAWSAGTGTYEQYF. In DNA form, the CDR3 reads TGTGCCTGGAGTGCCGGGACAGGGACCTACGAGCAGTACTTC.

V gene TRBV5-6 combines with J gene TRBJ2-2; D might be TRBD1 (6 bases). V lost 4 bases and J 6 bases, leaving 16 bases between the germline ends. CDR1 is SGHDT, CDR2 YYEEEE, per germline. The CDR3 totals 15 residues. CDR3 sequence reads: CASSRQGRKSGELFF. Written as DNA, the CDR3 is TGTGCCAGCAGCCGGCAGGGGCGCAAGTCCGGGGAGCTGTTTTTT.

The chain has TRBV23-1 and TRBJ1-5, with 7 bases lining up with TRBD1. TRBV23-1 is annotated as an ORF whose role is uncertain. The V and J ends lost 4 bases and 7 bases, in that order; junction bases with no gene match: 10. The CDR3 totals 15 residues. This chain's CDR3 is CASSLHRGRRQPQHF. In DNA form, the CDR3 reads TGCGCCAGCAGTCTACACAGGGGTCGGAGACAGCCCCAGCATTTT.

The chain couples TRBV5-5 to TRBJ2-5; a possible D gene is TRBD2 (6 bases). The CDR3 spans 13 residues. Germline-derived CDR1 and CDR2 are SGHKS and YYEKEE (reference sequence). Trimming cost V 0 bases and J 5 bases, with 8 bases left between them. CDR3 in DNA: TGTGCCAGCAGCTTGGACGGAGGGGAGACCCAGTACTTC. This sequence encodes CASSLDGGETQYF.